This TCR beta chain originates from a study of a mutant IDH1 vaccine in newly diagnosed glioma. Turning to the study itself: Patients, over weeks 1, 3, 5, 7, 11, 15, 19 and 23, received a total of eight vaccinations. Before enrollment, the patients had been treated with radiotherapy alone, temozolomide alone, or both together. Most of them had received both.

About this clone: Its antigen is currently unknown.

Whole-study results and caveats: Among patients, nearly 95% showed immune responses induced by the vaccine. Pseudoprogression appears to have had no connection to changes in top peripheral T cell clonotypes.

Sequencing used immunoSEQ multiplex PCR; TCRdb keeps in-frame clones, though not all of them. Of 23,000 or so clones detected, approximately 80% appear once; the ten largest clones hold roughly a tenth. Time point: week 5, during vaccination. Vaccine doses each comprised 300 ug of mutant IDH1 20-mer peptide, with topical imiquimod. The receptor was derived from a man aged 40-49 years with glioma. The source material was PBMCs, sampled from a glioma patient whose treatment included an IDH1 peptide vaccine.

The CDR3 sequence is CASSRTGGTTDTQYF. CDR3 nucleotides: TGTGCCAGCAGCAGGACAGGGGGTACCACAGATACGCAGTATTTT. The chain employs TRBV7-9 and TRBJ2-3; TRBD1 matches 10 bases. Trimming took 5 bases from V and 2 from J; bases not matched to a gene: 4. The germline gives CDR1 SEHNR, CDR2 FQNEAQ (reference sequence). This CDR3 has 15 residues.